These 4 T cell receptor beta chains were all obtained from the same sample, sequenced in a study of Graves' ophthalmopathy and Graves' hyperthyroidism. For repertoire sequencing, the TCR beta CDR3 regions were amplified from RNA transcripts. HTBI-primed RT-PCR formed the first round, and a multiplex PCR formed the second. TCRdb analysed the multiplex PCR reads with MiXCR anew, one entry per CDR3 protein. The sample lists 900,000 to 1,200,000 distinct CDR3 sequences; 35% to 40% were seen once. Sequences were obtained from peripheral blood or thyroid tissue (not recorded which). All receptors come from an adult man with Graves' hyperthyroidism.

As concerns this clonotype: The DNA is omitted, as the CDR3 cannot be located on it reliably, and the CDR3 follows TCRdb's listing. The chain combines TRBV7-8 with TRBJ2-6; the D call TRBD2 from the table was never checked on the DNA. Counting both end residues, the CDR3 totals 16 amino acids. The V gene's germline CDR1 is SGHVS and CDR2 FQNEAQ. The CDR3 region is CASSLGFLVGVGTEAF.

In this sample, this clonotype turned up many times. This may be a read error, as it is one base from a much larger clone. The chain employs TRBV29-1 and TRBJ1-2, with TRBD1 matching 11 bases. The CDR3 spans 12 residues. Trimming cost V 3 bases and J 8 bases; bases outside gene matches: 2. Germline V gene lookup returns CDR1 SQVTM and CDR2 ANQGSEA. In nucleotides, the CDR3 is TGCAGCGTTGACGGACAGGGGGCGGGCTACACCTTC. Protein sequence: CSVDGQGAGYTF. The variable domain in full, with the rest retrieved from reference TRBV29-1 and TRBJ1-2, is SAVISQKPSRDICQRGTSLTIQCQVDSQVTMMFWYRQQPGQSLTLIATANQGSEATYESGFVIDKFPISRPNLTFSTLTVSNMSPEDSSIYLCSVDGQGAGYTFGSGTRLTVV.

V usage is TRBV4-2 and J usage is TRBJ2-5; 7 positions agree with TRBD2. CDR3 size: 14 residues. Germline V CDR1 and CDR2: LGHNA, YNFKEQ. J was trimmed by 2 bases and V by 6 bases; bases with no gene match: 6. The DNA for the CDR3 is TGTGCCAGCAGTTGGCTAGCGGCGCAAGAGACCCAGTACTTC. Protein product: CASSWLAAQETQYF.

This rearrangement joins TRBV15 to TRBJ2-7, with 8 positions matching TRBD2. The length of the CDR3 is 13 residues. Germline V gene data show CDR1 as LNHNV and CDR2 as YYDKDF (reference sequence). V lost 0 bases to trimming and J lost 6 bases; unmatched junction nucleotides: 1. Here the CDR3 reads CATSRDRGGEQYF. The CDR3 DNA follows: TGTGCCACCAGCAGAGATCGGGGGGGCGAGCAGTACTTC.